Listed below are T cell receptor beta chains from one sample, sequenced in a study of blood T cell repertoires in COVID-19. Clones were read by immunoSEQ multiplex PCR, and TCRdb kept only the in-frame ones, dropping some. The sample lists around 47,000 clones, about 90% occurring once. Input material: peripheral blood. These receptors were collected from a woman older than 75 in a cohort sampled during active or convalescent COVID-19. Each CDR3 is given with its conserved first and last residue. The D gene is left open where the match is weak. Rows give clone size only sometimes, using once, few, many, or a class for an expanded clone.

-,TRBV11-3,-,TRBJ2-7,CASSLEGQTGYEQYF
TRBD1,TRBV2,-,TRBJ1-1,CASSVDRGNTEAFF
TRBD1,TRBV7-3,-,TRBJ2-1,CASSLNRGSYNEQFF
-,TRBV4-1,-,TRBJ2-5,CASSQDPHRVPQETQYF
TRBD1,TRBV5-6,-,TRBJ1-4,CASSLQGIGEKLFF
TRBD1,TRBV9,-,TRBJ2-3,CASSVEDRFSTQYF
TRBD2,TRBV7-9,-,TRBJ2-6,CASSPTSGSSSGANVLTF
TRBD2,TRBV7-2,-,TRBJ2-2,CASSLDSGTNTGELFF
-,TRBV19,-,TRBJ1-2,CASSIVGGGAYGYTF
-,TRBV4-3,-,TRBJ2-6,CASSQDWGRSGANVLTF
-,TRBV12-5,few,TRBJ2-2,CASGPRGGGIGELFF
TRBD1,TRBV28,-,TRBJ1-1,CASVPGTTGDRESEAFF
-,TRBV5-1,-,TRBJ2-2,CASSYRETGELFF
TRBD2,TRBV7-8,-,TRBJ2-3,CASSHARLAVTDTQYF
-,TRBV27,-,TRBJ1-1,CASSLWGRENTEAFF
TRBD1,TRBV27,-,TRBJ1-2,CASSWTGGDYGYTF
TRBD1,TRBV9,-,TRBJ1-5,CASSGGTVNQPQHF
TRBD1,TRBV25-1,-,TRBJ1-4,CASSEFPGGNEKLFF
-,TRBV7-2,-,TRBJ2-1,CASSSAGQYNEQFF
TRBD2,TRBV11-3,-,TRBJ2-1,CASSSRGTSGTDEQFF
-,TRBV11-3,once,TRBJ2-7,CASRLSSQGRVYEQYF
-,TRBV5-1,-,TRBJ1-1,CASSLAGGLNTEAFF
TRBD2,TRBV4-1,-,TRBJ2-3,CASSQALAGGADTQYF
-,TRBV28,-,TRBJ1-1,CASSPGGRNTEAFF
-,TRBV10-3,few,TRBJ1-1,CAIAAGENTEAFF
TRBD1,TRBV28,-,TRBJ2-7,CASSGGTGGKLYEQYF
-,TRBV10-3,once,TRBJ2-3,CAISDSVGTDTQYF
-,TRBV9,-,TRBJ2-5,CASSLQGGGETQYF
TRBD1,TRBV18,-,TRBJ1-2,CASSRFTGTGYGYTF
-,TRBV7-9,few,TRBJ2-2,CASSQAAGELFF
-,TRBV11-3,-,TRBJ2-2,CASSPDREGGELFF
-,TRBV5-1,-,TRBJ1-1,CASSLRAGSNTEAFF
TRBD1,TRBV7-9,-,TRBJ2-7,CASSRQGEQYF
TRBD2,TRBV5-1,-,TRBJ2-1,CASGTSGGNNEQFF
-,TRBV5-1,once,TRBJ2-5,CASSSGFQETQYF
TRBD1,TRBV10-3,-,TRBJ1-1,CAISGTGGTGETEAFF
-,TRBV10-3,few,TRBJ1-2,CAISDPGGTNYGYTF
TRBD2,TRBV24-1,-,TRBJ2-3,CATRTSGSYTQYF
-,TRBV19,-,TRBJ1-1,CASRSSGPWEAFF
-,TRBV4-3,-,TRBJ2-3,CASSQSPSGPTQYF
TRBD2,TRBV6-2/TRBV6-3,-,TRBJ2-7,CASSYLSGYVQYF
-,TRBV2,-,TRBJ2-1,CASSVPLSSYNEQFF